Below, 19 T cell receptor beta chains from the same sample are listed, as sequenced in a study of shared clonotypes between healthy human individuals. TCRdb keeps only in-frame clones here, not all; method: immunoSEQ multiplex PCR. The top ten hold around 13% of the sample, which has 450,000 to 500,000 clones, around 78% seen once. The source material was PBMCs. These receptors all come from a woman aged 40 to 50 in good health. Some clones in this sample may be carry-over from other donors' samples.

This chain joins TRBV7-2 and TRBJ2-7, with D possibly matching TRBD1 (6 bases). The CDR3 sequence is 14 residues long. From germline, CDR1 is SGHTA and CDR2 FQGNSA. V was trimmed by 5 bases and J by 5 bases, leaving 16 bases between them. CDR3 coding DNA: TGTGCCAGCAGCCTACAGGGATACAGGAACGAGCAGTACTTC. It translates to CASSLQGYRNEQYF.

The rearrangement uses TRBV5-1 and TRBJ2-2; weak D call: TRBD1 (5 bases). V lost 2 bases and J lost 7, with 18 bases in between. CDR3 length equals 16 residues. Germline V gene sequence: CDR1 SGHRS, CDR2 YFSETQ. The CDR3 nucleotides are TGCGCCAGCAGCTTAACCGCAGGGAAATTGAACGGGGAGCTGTTTTTT. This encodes CASSLTAGKLNGELFF.

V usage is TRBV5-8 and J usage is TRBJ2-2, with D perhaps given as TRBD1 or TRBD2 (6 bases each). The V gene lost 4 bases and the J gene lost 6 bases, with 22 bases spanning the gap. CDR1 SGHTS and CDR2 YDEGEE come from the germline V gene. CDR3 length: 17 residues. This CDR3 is CASSPISGGGFSGELFF. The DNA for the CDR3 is TGTGCCAGCAGCCCCATCTCCGGGGGCGGTTTTTCCGGGGAGCTGTTTTTT.

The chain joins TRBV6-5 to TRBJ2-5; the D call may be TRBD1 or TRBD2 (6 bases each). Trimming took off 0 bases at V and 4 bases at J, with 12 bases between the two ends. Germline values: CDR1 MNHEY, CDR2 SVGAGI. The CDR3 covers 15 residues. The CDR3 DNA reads TGTGCCAGCAGTTACTCCCAGGGGAGGCGAGAGACCCAGTACTTC. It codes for CASSYSQGRRETQYF.

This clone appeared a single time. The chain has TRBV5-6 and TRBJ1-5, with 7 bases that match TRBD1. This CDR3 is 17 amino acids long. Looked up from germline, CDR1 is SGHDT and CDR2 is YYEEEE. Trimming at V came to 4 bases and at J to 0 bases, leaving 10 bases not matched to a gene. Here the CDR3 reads CASSQQGLVSSNQPQHF. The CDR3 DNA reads TGTGCCAGCAGCCAACAGGGGCTTGTATCTAGCAATCAGCCCCAGCATTTT.

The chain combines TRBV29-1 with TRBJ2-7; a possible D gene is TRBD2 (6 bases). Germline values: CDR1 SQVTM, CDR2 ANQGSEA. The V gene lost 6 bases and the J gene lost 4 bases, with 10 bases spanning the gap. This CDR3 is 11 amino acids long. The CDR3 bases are TGCAGCGTGGCGACTAGTTACGAGCAGTACTTC. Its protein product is CSVATSYEQYF.

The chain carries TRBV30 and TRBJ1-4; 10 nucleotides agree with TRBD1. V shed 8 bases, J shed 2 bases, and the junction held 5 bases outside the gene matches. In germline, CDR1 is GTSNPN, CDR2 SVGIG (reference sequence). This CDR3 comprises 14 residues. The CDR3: CAIEDRGTNEKLFF. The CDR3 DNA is TGTGCCATCGAGGACAGGGGGACTAATGAAAAACTGTTTTTT.

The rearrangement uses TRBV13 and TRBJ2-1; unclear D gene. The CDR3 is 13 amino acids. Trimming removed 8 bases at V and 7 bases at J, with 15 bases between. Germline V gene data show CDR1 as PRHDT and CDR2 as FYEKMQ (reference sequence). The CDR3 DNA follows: TGTGCCAGCGCTCTATATTGGAGAAATGAGCAGTTCTTC. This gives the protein CASALYWRNEQFF.

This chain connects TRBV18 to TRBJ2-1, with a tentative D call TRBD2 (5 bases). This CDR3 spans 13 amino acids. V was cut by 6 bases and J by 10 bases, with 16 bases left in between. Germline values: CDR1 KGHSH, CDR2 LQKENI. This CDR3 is CASSPGLLEEQFF. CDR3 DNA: TGTGCCAGCTCGCCTGGACTCCTTGAAGAGCAGTTCTTC.

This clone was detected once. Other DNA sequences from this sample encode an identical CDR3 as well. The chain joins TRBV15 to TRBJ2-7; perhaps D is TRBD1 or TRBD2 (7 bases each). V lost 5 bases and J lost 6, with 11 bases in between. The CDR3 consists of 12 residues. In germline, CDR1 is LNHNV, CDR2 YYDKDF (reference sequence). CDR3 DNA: TGTGCCACCAGCCCAGGGGGGGCCGAGCAGTACTTC. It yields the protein CATSPGGAEQYF.

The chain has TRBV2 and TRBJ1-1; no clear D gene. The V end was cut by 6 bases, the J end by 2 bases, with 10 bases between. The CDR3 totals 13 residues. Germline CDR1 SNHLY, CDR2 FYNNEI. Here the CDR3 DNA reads TGTGCCAGCAGGATAGGGTCAAACACTGAAGCTTTCTTT. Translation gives CASRIGSNTEAFF.

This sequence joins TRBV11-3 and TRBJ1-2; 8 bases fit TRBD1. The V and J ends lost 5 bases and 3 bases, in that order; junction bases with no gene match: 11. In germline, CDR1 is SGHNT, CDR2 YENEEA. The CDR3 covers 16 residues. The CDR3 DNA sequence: TGTGCCAGCAGCCCTAGGGACAGGTGGGACTACTATGGCTACACCTTC. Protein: CASSPRDRWDYYGYTF.

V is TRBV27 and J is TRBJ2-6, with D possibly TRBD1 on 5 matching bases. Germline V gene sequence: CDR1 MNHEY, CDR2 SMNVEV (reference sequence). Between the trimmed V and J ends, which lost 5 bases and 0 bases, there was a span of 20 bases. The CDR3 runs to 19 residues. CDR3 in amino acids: CASSPLGQARISGANVLTF. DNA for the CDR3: TGTGCCAGCAGTCCCCTGGGGCAGGCCAGAATCTCTGGGGCCAACGTCCTGACTTTC.

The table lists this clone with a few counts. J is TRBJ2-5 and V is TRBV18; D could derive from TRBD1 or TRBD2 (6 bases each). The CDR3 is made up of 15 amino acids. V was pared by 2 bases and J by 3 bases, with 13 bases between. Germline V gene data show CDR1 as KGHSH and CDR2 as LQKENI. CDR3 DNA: TGTGCCAGCTCACCATCGGAGGGGGTGGAAGAGACCCAGTACTTC. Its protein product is CASSPSEGVEETQYF.

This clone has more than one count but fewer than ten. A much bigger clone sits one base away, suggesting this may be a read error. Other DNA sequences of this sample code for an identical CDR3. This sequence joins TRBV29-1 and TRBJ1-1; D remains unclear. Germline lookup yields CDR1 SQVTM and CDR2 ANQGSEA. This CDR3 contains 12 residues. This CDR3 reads CSVGFGRTEAFF. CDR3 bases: TGTAGCGTTGGTTTCGGCCGCACTGAAGCTTTCTTT.

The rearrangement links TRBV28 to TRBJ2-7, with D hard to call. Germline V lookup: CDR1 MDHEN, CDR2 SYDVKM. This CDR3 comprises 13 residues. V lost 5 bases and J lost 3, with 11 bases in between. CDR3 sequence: CASSVGRYYEQYF. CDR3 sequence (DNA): TGTGCCAGCAGTGTTGGACGGTACTACGAGCAGTACTTC.

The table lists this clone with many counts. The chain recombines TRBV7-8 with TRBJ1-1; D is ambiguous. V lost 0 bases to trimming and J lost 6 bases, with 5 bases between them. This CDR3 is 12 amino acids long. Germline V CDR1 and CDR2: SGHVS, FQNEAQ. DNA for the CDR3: TGTGCCAGCAGCTTAGCCGCAGCTGAAGCTTTCTTT. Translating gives CASSLAAAEAFF.

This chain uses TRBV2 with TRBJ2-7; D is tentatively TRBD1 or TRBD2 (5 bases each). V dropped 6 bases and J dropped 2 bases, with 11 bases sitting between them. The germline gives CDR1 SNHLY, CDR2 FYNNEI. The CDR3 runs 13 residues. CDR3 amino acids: CASSGTEAYEQYF. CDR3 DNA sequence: TGTGCCAGCAGCGGGACGGAGGCCTACGAGCAGTACTTC.

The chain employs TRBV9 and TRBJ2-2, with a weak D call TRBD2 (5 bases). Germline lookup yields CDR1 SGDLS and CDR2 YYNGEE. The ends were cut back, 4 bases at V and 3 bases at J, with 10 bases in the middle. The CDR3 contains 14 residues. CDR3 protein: CASSSRTHTGELFF. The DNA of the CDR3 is TGTGCCAGCAGCTCCCGGACTCACACCGGGGAGCTGTTTTTT.